This T cell receptor beta chain originates from a study of blood T cell repertoires in COVID-19. CDR1 and CDR2 (germline): MNHEY, SVGAGI. The length of the CDR3 is 14 residues. V was clipped by 7 bases and J by 8 bases; unmatched bases: 13. The assay was immunoSEQ multiplex PCR, and TCRdb's table has in-frame clones only and misses some. The data contain about 170,000 clones, roughly 80% of them singletons. Sequencing input: peripheral blood. The origin of this receptor is a man aged 70 or older with acute or convalescent COVID-19. The chain couples TRBV6-5 to TRBJ1-2, with 7 bases aligning to TRBD1. This CDR3 reads CASIGGGSVGGYTF. CDR3 DNA sequence: TGTGCCAGCATAGGAGGGGGCTCAGTAGGAGGCTACACCTTC.